The subject of this entry is one T cell receptor beta chain. Its antigen is unidentified. In TCRdb, the reads were re-called with MiXCR into one record per CDR3 protein. The sample holds 800,000 to 950,000 distinct CDR3 sequences, roughly 33% seen once. The data belong to a study of T cell repertoires in cytomegalovirus infection. The sequence came from a human donor in good health (CMV status not recorded). Some clones in this sample may be carry-over from other donors' samples. The starting material was cultured CD8+ T cells from PBMCs, obtained from culture after CMV antigen stimulation.

The CDR3 DNA sequence: TGTGCCAGTACTCCAGGGGAGCAGGGGGCGTCAGGCTACACCTTC. As protein: CASTPGEQGASGYTF. The rearrangement links TRBV19 to TRBJ1-2; 8 bases are a match to TRBD1. Germline V lookup: CDR1 LNHDA, CDR2 SQIVND (reference sequence). CDR3 length: 15 amino acids. V lost 7 bases to trimming and J lost 8 bases; unmatched junction nucleotides: 15.